This T cell receptor (beta chain) was observed in a study of response to subunit inactivated influenza vaccine (dated 2018 in TCRdb). For the study in its entirety: Deep quantitative T cell receptor repertoire profiling was used in the study to track responses to a trivalent subunit inactivated influenza vaccine. The study at large found these results: It was suggested by the authors that each seasonal influenza vaccination may recruit only a limited number of new T cells.

The receptor library was made with RT-PCR. The sample was run on an Illumina HiSeq 2500. The public sequencing data were trimmed at Q25 with fastp and processed into clonotypes with MiXCR by TCRdb, which kept only in-frame beta chains. Every entry covers one CDR3 protein and lists the most common genes and DNA from its rows. This sample gives fewer than 350,000 distinct CDR3 sequences in total; 21% of them show up just once. About 10% of the sample lies in the top ten. This clonotype came up a few times. Its binding antigen is unknown. Within one base of it there is no much larger clone, and no base qualities were kept. From the cysteine up to the phenylalanine, the CDR3 has a length of 15 residues. Only CDR3 DNA remains: 45 bases, in frame from the first base. From the germline V gene, CDR1 is MGHRA and CDR2 is YSYEKL. V is trimmed back by 0 bases and J by 0 bases, and the junction contains 0 bases that no gene match accounts for.

The chain was built from TRBV4-1 and TRBJ1-2; 8 junctional bases match TRBD1. This TCR was sampled from a man in his fifties or sixties who received an inactivated influenza vaccine. Donor details come from another sample of the same person, matched by shared clones. The starting material was PBMCs from blood, obtained roughly 20 months after vaccination. In nucleotide form, the sequence is TGCGCCAGCAGCCAAGAGGGACAGGCTAACTATGGCTACACCTTC. It specifies CASSQEGQANYGYTF.